Following are 22 T cell receptor beta chains from one sample sequenced in a study of tissue T cells after allogeneic stem cell transplantation. Libraries were prepared by immunoSEQ multiplex PCR; TCRdb keeps only in-frame clonotypes and omits some of them. The sample lists tens of thousands of clones, over 60% occurring once. Sample: spleen. The receptors here all came from a female BALB/c mouse in good health. This line is of MHC haplotype H2-d.

In regard to this clone: Mouse gene names apply. CDR3 in amino acids: CASGDQYEQYF. The sequenced CDR3 bases are TGTGCCAGCGGTGATCAGTATGAACAGTAC. This chain uses TRBV13-2 with TRBJ2-7; D is undetermined. The DNA ends 1 residue before the CDR3 does, and the rest of the CDR3 is filled in from the germline J gene. In germline, CDR1 is NNHNN, CDR2 SYGAGS (reference sequence). V gave up 1 base and J gave up 4 bases, with 3 bases separating them. This CDR3 is 11 amino acids long.

About this clone itself: Genes and germline come from the mouse. The read terminates 1 residue before the CDR3 end, so the remaining end is supplied by the germline J gene. J is TRBJ1-4 and V is TRBV29; D remains ambiguous. The CDR3 spans 14 residues. V gave up 3 bases and J gave up 0 bases, with 5 bases separating them. In germline, CDR1 is MSHET, CDR2 SYDVDS. The chain's CDR3 is CASSFSISNERLFF. The CDR3 DNA, read in part, is TGTGCTAGCAGTTTTTCTATTTCCAACGAAAGATTATTT.

Regarding this clone: Gene names are the mouse ones. Read coverage stops 1 residue before the CDR3 terminus; the germline J gene supplies the remainder. This sequence joins TRBV24 and TRBJ1-3, with D maybe TRBD1 (6 bases). V gave up 4 bases and J gave up 0 bases, with 10 bases separating them. The germline gives CDR1 KGHTA, CDR2 FRNEEI. CDR3 size: 15 residues. CDR3 in amino acids: CASSPDSNSGNTLYF. The DNA read from the CDR3 is TGTGCCAGCAGTCCGGACAGTAATTCTGGAAATACGCTCTAT.

This clone has only a few counts. Mouse gene names apply. The missing CDR3 end, 1 residue past where the read stops, is filled in from the germline J gene. The chain joins TRBV13-1 to TRBJ1-5; D is unresolved. Germline loops: CDR1 NSHNY, CDR2 SYGAGN. There are 14 residues in the CDR3. V shed 0 bases and J shed 0 bases, with 4 bases lying between them. The sequenced part of the CDR3 DNA is TGTGCCAGCAGTGATGTATATAACAACCAGGCTCCGCTT. It specifies CASSDVYNNQAPL. The full-length CDR3 reads as CASSDVYNNQAPLF. Using reference TRBV13-1 and TRBJ1-5 for the parts outside the CDR3, the full variable domain is EAAVTQSPRNKVTVTGGNVTLSCRQTNSHNYMYWYRQDTGHGLRLIHYSYGAGNLRIGDVPDGYKATRTTQEDFFLLLELASPSQTSLYFCASSDVYNNQAPLFGEGTRLSVL.

Turning to this clone: Gene names and germline match the mouse. The CDR3 is cut off 1 residue early in the read; its end comes from the germline J gene. This rearrangement joins TRBV13-2 to TRBJ2-1; unclear D gene. CDR3 length: 12 amino acids. The germline CDR1 and CDR2 sequences are NNHNN and SYGAGS (reference sequence). The V end was cut by 3 bases, the J end by 7 bases, with 8 bases between. The covered CDR3 bases are TGTGCCAGCGGTGGGAACAACGCTGAGCAGTTC. It translates to CASGGNNAEQF. The CDR3, in full, reads CASGGNNAEQFF.

As regards this clone: Gene and germline names: mouse. The read ends 1 residue early relative to the CDR3; the germline J gene fills the gap. V and J are TRBV31 and TRBJ1-1, with D hard to call. Germline V gene sequence: CDR1 GKSSPN, CDR2 SITVG. The CDR3 totals 13 residues. Trimming stripped 0 bases from V and 0 bases from J, with 5 bases between. Here the CDR3 reads CAWSLASNTEVFF. CDR3 bases read: TGTGCCTGGAGTCTCGCATCAAACACAGAAGTCTTC.

A word on this clone: Gene names are mouse gene names. The read ends 1 residue shy of where the CDR3 ends; the end is completed using the germline J gene. J is TRBJ1-2 and V is TRBV5; D remains unclear. The germline CDR1 and CDR2 sequences are LGHNA and YNLKQL (reference sequence). This CDR3 region has 14 residues. Trimming pared 0 bases from V and 0 bases from J, leaving 5 bases between. The sequenced CDR3 bases are TGTGCCAGCAGCCAAGACAGAACAAACTCCGACTACACC. Protein: CASSQDRTNSDYT. The full CDR3 reads CASSQDRTNSDYTF.

This clone was detected once. The germline and genes are mouse ones. The CDR3 end falls 1 residue outside the read, so it is completed with the germline J gene. This chain joins TRBV13-3 and TRBJ1-6, with 10 bases matching TRBD1. TRBJ1-6 is noted as an ORF with a role that remains uncertain. Per the germline V gene, CDR1 is NNHDY and CDR2 is SYVADS. Trimming took 5 bases from V and 7 from J; bases not matched to a gene: 3. The length of the CDR3 is 14 residues. This chain's CDR3 is CASSDRGRNSPLYF. The sequenced CDR3 bases are TGTGCCAGCAGCGACAGGGGGCGAAATTCGCCCCTCTAC.

A note on this clone: Each gene name is a mouse one. The read gets to within 1 residue of the CDR3 end, and the germline J gene fills in the rest. The chain has TRBV24 and TRBJ2-5; 8 bases map to TRBD1. The CDR3 consists of 16 residues. Germline V gene lookup returns CDR1 KGHTA and CDR2 FRNEEI. The V and J ends lost 4 bases and 0 bases, in that order; junction bases with no gene match: 6. The CDR3 region is CASSPRDRSNQDTQYF. CDR3 bases read: TGTGCCAGCAGTCCTCGGGACAGGAGTAACCAAGACACCCAGTAC.

A few counts support this clone. Gene names denote mouse genes. The observed sequence ends 1 residue before the CDR3 terminus, with the missing tail filled in from the germline J gene. This chain links TRBV3 with TRBJ2-7, with 8 bases fitting TRBD2. Germline V gene lookup returns CDR1 SNHLY and CDR2 FYNGKV (reference sequence). The CDR3 extends over 14 amino acids. Trimming at V came to 1 base and at J to 4 bases, leaving 3 bases not matched to a gene. The CDR3 loop reads CASSLVGGEYEQYF. The sequenced part of the CDR3 DNA is TGTGCCAGCAGCTTAGTTGGGGGGGAATATGAACAGTAC.

This clone was picked up one time. Gene names are mouse gene names. The sequenced fragment ends 1 residue before the CDR3 boundary, so the rest is inferred from the germline J gene. The chain uses TRBV5 and TRBJ2-7; TRBD2 is a possible D gene (6 bases). V was cut by 0 bases and J by 5 bases, with 11 bases left in between. The germline gives CDR1 LGHNA, CDR2 YNLKQL (reference sequence). This CDR3 is built from 14 residues. The CDR3 spells CASSQDRWGDEQYF. The CDR3 bases that were read are TGTGCCAGCAGCCAAGATCGCTGGGGAGATGAACAGTAC.

This clone was seen a few times. Gene names are the mouse ones. Read data end 1 residue before the CDR3 end; the end is taken from the germline J gene. The chain couples TRBV4 to TRBJ2-1, with TRBD2 matching 7 bases. Germline V gene sequence: CDR1 LGHDT, CDR2 YNNKQL (reference sequence). After removal of 4 bases from V and 7 bases from J, the junction contained 1 base not matched to a gene. CDR3 size: 12 residues. CDR3 DNA, as far as it was read: TGTGCCAGCAGCTGGGGGGGAGCTGAGCAGTTC. Protein product: CASSWGGAEQF. The whole CDR3 region reads CASSWGGAEQFF.

Details on this clone: Mouse names are used for the genes. The CDR3 end falls 1 residue outside the read, so it is completed with the germline J gene. V gene TRBV5 combines with J gene TRBJ2-5; TRBD2 might be the D (5 bases). This CDR3 contains 15 residues. V was clipped by 0 bases and J by 0 bases, with 7 bases between them. CDR1 is LGHNA, CDR2 YNLKQL, per germline (reference sequence). CDR3 in amino acids: CASSQDWGNQDTQYF. CDR3 DNA, as far as it was read: TGTGCCAGCAGCCAAGATTGGGGTAACCAAGACACCCAGTAC.

In regard to this clone: Gene names are the mouse ones. The DNA ends 1 residue before the CDR3 does, and the rest of the CDR3 is filled in from the germline J gene. The chain couples TRBV29 to TRBJ2-5, with 8 bases identical to TRBD1. Germline CDR1 is MSHET and CDR2 is SYDVDS. Losses at the gene ends were 2 bases for V and 3 bases for J; bases not matched to a gene: 4. This CDR3 region has 15 residues. CDR3 sequence: CASSLRTGMQDTQYF. The part of the CDR3 DNA that was read is TGTGCTAGCAGTTTAAGGACAGGGATGCAAGACACCCAGTAC.

Concerning this clone: Genes and germline come from the mouse. Read data end 1 residue before the CDR3 end; the end is taken from the germline J gene. The rearrangement links TRBV5 to TRBJ2-2; perhaps TRBD1 as D (6 bases). Trimming pared 1 base from V and 0 bases from J, leaving 9 bases between. The germline V gene encodes CDR1 LGHNA and CDR2 YNLKQL (reference sequence). The CDR3 is 16 amino acids. CDR3 DNA, as far as it was read: TGTGCCAGCAGCCAAGCTGGGACAACAAACACCGGGCAGCTCTAC. It specifies CASSQAGTTNTGQLY. The entire CDR3 protein reads CASSQAGTTNTGQLYF.

Comments on this clone: Genes here carry mouse names. The read ends 1 residue before the CDR3 terminus; that terminus is restored from the germline J gene. The gene calls are TRBV17 and TRBJ2-4, with TRBD2 as a possible D gene (5 bases). In germline, CDR1 is MNHDT, CDR2 YYDKIL. The CDR3 contains 13 residues. The V end was cut by 5 bases, the J end by 2 bases, with 8 bases between. The CDR3 protein is CASSHGLQNTLYF. The part of the CDR3 DNA that was read is TGTGCTAGCAGTCACGGACTTCAAAACACCTTGTAC.

This clone was detected once. Gene names and germline refer to mouse. The covered CDR3 bases are TGTGCCAGCAGTTCCCGGGACACCCAAGACACCCAGTAC. The encoded protein is CASSSRDTQDTQY. In full, the CDR3 is CASSSRDTQDTQYF. The chain has TRBV14 and TRBJ2-5; a possible D gene is TRBD1 (6 bases). The read ends 1 residue shy of where the CDR3 ends; the end is completed using the germline J gene. CDR3 length: 14 amino acids. The ends were cut back, 3 bases at V and 2 bases at J, with 10 bases in the middle. Germline V gives CDR1 SGHDT, CDR2 FRDEAV. Combining the CDR3 with reference TRBV14 and TRBJ2-5 gives the whole variable domain EAGVTQSPRYAVLQEGQAVSFWCDPISGHDTLYWYQQPRDQGPQLLVYFRDEAVIDNSQLPSDRFSAVRPKGTNSTLKIQSAKQGDTATYLCASSSRDTQDTQYFGPGTRLLVL.

A word on this clone: Gene names refer to mouse genes. From the germline J gene comes the end of the CDR3, since the read stops 1 residue before it. The J gene is TRBJ2-1, the V gene TRBV5, with TRBD2 identical over 12 bases. V was clipped by 4 bases and J by 5 bases; unmatched bases: 3. From germline, CDR1 is LGHNA and CDR2 YNLKQL (reference sequence). The CDR3 contains 15 residues. The CDR3 sequence is CASSPGTGGNAEQFF. The CDR3 DNA, read in part, is TGTGCCAGCAGCCCAGGGACTGGGGGGAATGCTGAGCAGTTC.

For this clone: Gene names are mouse gene names. The CDR3 is cut off 1 residue early in the read; its end comes from the germline J gene. This rearrangement joins TRBV4 to TRBJ2-5, with TRBD2 identical over 12 bases. Germline trimming cut 5 bases from V and 5 bases from J; bases unmatched to any gene: 5. Germline V gene sequence: CDR1 LGHDT, CDR2 YNNKQL (reference sequence). The CDR3 totals 15 residues. The CDR3 loop is CASSLTGGARDTQYF. The DNA read from the CDR3 is TGTGCCAGCAGCCTGACTGGGGGGGCGCGAGACACCCAGTAC.

Turning to this clone: Gene names denote mouse genes. The CDR3 goes on 1 residue after the read ends, and that part is filled in from the germline J gene. The chain is built from TRBV13-2 and TRBJ1-1; 7 bases align to TRBD1. With 4 bases clipped from V and 3 bases from J, the junction kept 6 bases outside the gene matches. The CDR3 has 14 residues. The V gene's germline CDR1 is NNHNN and CDR2 SYGAGS (reference sequence). The DNA read from the CDR3 is TGTGCCAGCGGTCACAGGGGTTGGGACACAGAAGTCTTC. Encoded protein: CASGHRGWDTEVF. The complete CDR3 reads CASGHRGWDTEVFF.

Only a few counts were recorded for this clone. The gene symbols are mouse symbols. From the germline J gene comes the end of the CDR3, since the read stops 1 residue before it. The chain is built from TRBV1 and TRBJ2-5; possible D gene TRBD1, 6 bases. Germline V gives CDR1 NSQYPW, CDR2 LRSPGD (reference sequence). This CDR3 is built from 12 residues. Between the trimmed V and J ends, which lost 3 bases and 6 bases, there was a span of 7 bases. The CDR3 protein is CTCSAQGDTQYF. CDR3 DNA (partial): TGCACCTGCAGTGCCCAGGGGGACACCCAGTAC.

Points on this clone: Mouse names are used for the genes. The read ends 1 residue early relative to the CDR3; the germline J gene fills the gap. The rearrangement uses TRBV24 and TRBJ2-5; TRBD2 matches at 9 bases. V trimming: 4 bases; J trimming: 6 bases; junction bases outside the gene matches: 2. The length of the CDR3 is 13 residues. Germline V lookup: CDR1 KGHTA, CDR2 FRNEEI. This CDR3 is CASSRLGGDTQYF. The sequenced CDR3 bases are TGTGCCAGCAGTCGTCTGGGGGGGGACACCCAGTAC.